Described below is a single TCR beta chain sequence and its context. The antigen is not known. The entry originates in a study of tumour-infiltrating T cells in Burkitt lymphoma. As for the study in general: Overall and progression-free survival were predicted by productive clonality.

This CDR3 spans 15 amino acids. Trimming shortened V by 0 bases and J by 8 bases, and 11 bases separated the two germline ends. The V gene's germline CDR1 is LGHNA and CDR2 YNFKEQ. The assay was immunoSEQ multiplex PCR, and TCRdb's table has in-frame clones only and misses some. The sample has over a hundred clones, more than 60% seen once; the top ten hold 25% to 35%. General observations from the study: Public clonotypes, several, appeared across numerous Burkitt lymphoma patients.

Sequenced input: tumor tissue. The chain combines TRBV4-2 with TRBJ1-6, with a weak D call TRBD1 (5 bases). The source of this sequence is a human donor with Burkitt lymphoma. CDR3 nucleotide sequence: TGTGCCAGCAGCCAAGATCGGTGGGGGGATTCACCCCTCCACTTT. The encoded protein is CASSQDRWGDSPLHF.